This T cell receptor beta chain was profiled in a study of cytotoxic CD8 clonotypes in ibrutinib-treated CLL. General observations from the study: Sustained-remission and progressing patients had unequal sampling times. On treatment, the uncommon public clonotypes contracted or remained stable.

As for this clone: Its specificity is not known.

Targeted sequencing depth ranged from 1 in 200,000 to 1 in 1 million T cells. Method: immunoSEQ multiplex PCR; TCRdb's copy keeps in-frame clones and lacks some. Here the sample spans about 300,000 clones, roughly 76% being singletons. PBMCs that had been cryopreserved were the source of roughly 2.2 micrograms of genomic DNA for TCR beta libraries. There are 15 residues in the CDR3. V lost 6 bases, J lost 2 bases, and 16 bases lay in between. The germline CDR1 and CDR2 sequences are MGHRA and YSYEKL. The chain carries TRBV4-1 and TRBJ1-1; D gene uncertain. This material consisted of PBMCs, taken at disease progression, from a patient treated with ibrutinib. The sequence came from a human donor with chronic lymphocytic leukemia. The CDR3 sequence is CASSPRPGRNTEAFF. Written as DNA, the CDR3 is TGCGCCAGCAGTCCCCGCCCGGGGAGAAACACTGAAGCTTTCTTT.